One sample yielded the 5 T cell receptor beta chains listed below, sequenced in a study of blood T cell repertoires in COVID-19. TCRdb's copy holds only in-frame clones and misses some; the assay was immunoSEQ multiplex PCR. The sample carries some 100,000 clones, about 91% recorded once. Sequenced sample: peripheral blood. The receptors stem from a woman over 75 with active COVID-19.

This sequence joins TRBV7-9 and TRBJ1-5, with D possibly TRBD1 on 6 matching bases. This CDR3 has 15 amino acids. Germline CDR1 SEHNR, CDR2 FQNEAQ (reference sequence). The V end lost 5 bases, the J end lost 1 base, and 12 bases lay between the germline ends. CDR3 bases: TGTGCCAGCAGCAGGGACACGATCAGCAATCAGCCCCAGCATTTT. Its protein product is CASSRDTISNQPQHF.

The gene calls are TRBV7-7 and TRBJ2-1; TRBD1 matches at 9 bases. V dropped 4 bases and J dropped 4; count of bases not matched to a gene: 8. From germline, CDR1 is SSHAT and CDR2 FNYEAQ (reference sequence). The CDR3 runs 16 residues. This chain's CDR3 is CASSSKIGQGYNEQFF. CDR3 DNA sequence: TGTGCCAGCAGCTCGAAGATAGGACAGGGGTACAATGAGCAGTTCTTC.

The chain carries TRBV21-1 and TRBJ2-7; the table's D call of TRBD2 was not tested on the DNA. TRBV21-1 is a pseudogene locus. This CDR3 is 14 amino acids long. CDR3 bases: TGTGCCAGCAGCAACTTAAAACTATCCTACGAGCAGTACTTC. It codes for CASSNLKLSYEQYF.

V gene TRBV28 combines with J gene TRBJ1-2; tentatively, D is TRBD1 (5 bases). This CDR3 contains 13 residues. Deletions cut 8 bases from V and 3 bases from J, with 13 bases between. Per the germline V gene, CDR1 is MDHEN and CDR2 is SYDVKM. The CDR3: CASAGGGYYGYTF. Here the CDR3 DNA reads TGTGCCAGCGCCGGGGGGGGGTACTATGGCTACACCTTC.

CDR3: CASSGRENEQFF. The CDR3 nucleotides are TGTGCCAGCAGTGGGCGGGAAAATGAGCAGTTCTTC. V usage is TRBV6-6 and J usage is TRBJ2-1; weak D call: TRBD2 (6 bases). This CDR3 region has 12 residues. The germline V and J ends were trimmed by 5 bases and 7 bases, with 9 bases remaining between them. The germline V gene encodes CDR1 MNHNY and CDR2 SVGAGI (reference sequence).